The 17 T cell receptor beta chains below come from one sample, sequenced in a study of blood T cell repertoires in COVID-19. Sequenced by immunoSEQ multiplex PCR; TCRdb stores in-frame clones only, minus some. The sample lists about 60,000 clones, just over 85% occurring once. The sample consisted of peripheral blood. The origin of the receptors is a woman over 75 with active COVID-19.

With respect to this clone: This same CDR3 is encoded by further DNA sequences in the sample. V gene TRBV7-2 combines with J gene TRBJ1-3; tentatively, D is TRBD1 (6 bases). The length of the CDR3 is 14 residues. Germline assignment: CDR1 SGHTA and CDR2 FQGNSA. V dropped 5 bases and J dropped 2 bases, with 10 bases sitting between them. The DNA of the CDR3 is TGTGCCAGCAGCCTAGGGGGAGCTGGAAACACCATATATTTT. Translation: CASSLGGAGNTIYF. Drawing the rest from reference TRBV7-2 and TRBJ1-3, the complete variable domain is GAGVSQSPSNKVTEKGKDVELRCDPISGHTALYWYRQSLGQGLEFLIYFQGNSAPDKSGLPSDRFSAERTGGSVSTLTIQRTQQEDSAVYLCASSLGGAGNTIYFGEGSWLTVV.

The chain carries TRBV15 and TRBJ2-1, with a weak D call TRBD1 (6 bases). Germline-derived CDR1 and CDR2 are LNHNV and YYDKDF (reference sequence). The CDR3 extends over 16 amino acids. V lost 0 bases and J lost 0, with 9 bases in between. Here the CDR3 reads CATSRDGRGSYNEQFF. Written as DNA, the CDR3 is TGTGCCACCAGCAGAGATGGCAGGGGCTCCTACAATGAGCAGTTCTTC. Full variable domain (missing parts from reference TRBV15 and TRBJ2-1): DAMVIQNPRYQVTQFGKPVTLSCSQTLNHNVMYWYQQKSSQAPKLLFHYYDKDFNNEADTPDNFQSRRPNTSFCFLDIRSPGLGDTAMYLCATSRDGRGSYNEQFFGPGTRLTVL.

CDR3 amino acids: CASSQDIAYGYTF. The CDR3 DNA reads as TGTGCCAGCAGCCAGGACATAGCCTATGGCTACACCTTC. This rearrangement joins TRBV6-5 to TRBJ1-2, with D maybe TRBD1 (5 bases). Germline V gene lookup returns CDR1 MNHEY and CDR2 SVGAGI. This CDR3 is built from 13 residues. Trimming left V 6 bases short and J 4 bases short, with 12 bases between.

The chain joins TRBV24-1 to TRBJ2-1, with no clear D. CDR1 is KGHDR, CDR2 SFDVKD, per germline. This CDR3 is 13 amino acids long. V gave up 4 bases and J gave up 2 bases, with 5 bases separating them. The CDR3 DNA reads TGTGCCACCAGTGACAGTCCCTACAATGAGCAGTTCTTC. Translated: CATSDSPYNEQFF.

The V and J genes are TRBV18 and TRBJ2-7; 9 positions agree with TRBD1. The CDR3 has 16 residues. In germline, CDR1 is KGHSH, CDR2 LQKENI. V lost 4 bases, J lost 2 bases, and 9 bases stayed unmatched. The CDR3, as DNA: TGTGCCAGCTCACAGGGGACAGGGACTGCCGCCTACGAGCAGTACTTC. Translation gives CASSQGTGTAAYEQYF. Complete variable domain (other parts from reference TRBV18 and TRBJ2-7): NAGVMQNPRHLVRRRGQEARLRCSPMKGHSHVYWYRQLPEEGLKFMVYLQKENIIDESGMPKERFSAEFPKEGPSILRIQQVVRGDSAAYFCASSQGTGTAAYEQYFGPGTRLTVT.

This chain's CDR3 is CASSQAGGGSQETQYF. The CDR3 bases are TGTGCCAGCAGCCAAGCGGGCGGGGGATCTCAAGAGACCCAGTACTTC. The chain recombines TRBV3-1 (or the pseudogene TRBV3-2) with TRBJ2-5; TRBD2 aligns across 7 bases. The V gene's germline CDR1 is LGHDT and CDR2 YNNKEL (reference sequence). The CDR3 loop spans 16 amino acids. V was pared by 1 base and J by 2 bases, with 7 bases of the junction left unmatched.

The chain carries TRBV4-2 and TRBJ1-5; TRBD1 is a possible D gene (5 bases). The CDR3 totals 14 residues. Between the trimmed V and J ends, which lost 1 base and 10 bases, there was a span of 14 bases. CDR1 is LGHNA and CDR2 is YNFKEQ in the germline V gene. Written as DNA, the CDR3 is TGTGCCAGCAGCCAAGCTGCAGGGTCGCACCCCCAGCATTTT. Translated, it gives CASSQAAGSHPQHF.

The chain links TRBV5-4 to TRBJ2-6; 12 bases are shared with TRBD2. Germline trimming cut 4 bases from V and 1 base from J; bases unmatched to any gene: 9. The CDR3 is 19 amino acids. Germline V gene data show CDR1 as SGHNT and CDR2 as YYREEE (reference sequence). As DNA, the CDR3 is TGTGCCAGCAGCCCTGGACTAGCGGGGCTAAGTTCTGGGGCCAACGTCCTGACTTTC. Amino acids: CASSPGLAGLSSGANVLTF.

V gene TRBV7-9 combines with J gene TRBJ1-4; 7 bases agree with TRBD1. The CDR3 is 16 residues long. V lost 0 bases and J lost 8; bases outside the gene matches: 9. The germline V gene encodes CDR1 SEHNR and CDR2 FQNEAQ (reference sequence). The CDR3 DNA follows: TGTGCCAGCAGCTTAGCGCTGACAGGGTGGAGAGAAAAACTGTTTTTT. It is translated as CASSLALTGWREKLFF. The whole variable domain, filled in from reference TRBV7-9 and TRBJ1-4, reads DTGVSQNPRHKITKRGQNVTFRCDPISEHNRLYWYRQTLGQGPEFLTYFQNEAQLEKSRLLSDRFSAERPKGSFSTLEIQRTEQGDSAMYLCASSLALTGWREKLFFGSGTQLSVL.

The rearrangement uses TRBV6-2 or TRBV6-3 and TRBJ2-1, with D maybe TRBD2 (7 bases). Trimming cost V 6 bases and J 8 bases, with 17 bases left between them. CDR1 is MNHEY and CDR2 is SVGEGT in the germline V gene. The CDR3 runs 14 residues. In DNA form, the CDR3 reads TGTGCCAGCAGCCTATGGGGGGGCGAGTATGAGCAGTTCTTC. Translation: CASSLWGGEYEQFF.

The chain uses TRBV9 and TRBJ2-6, with a possible D match to TRBD1 (5 bases). With 4 bases removed from V and 4 bases from J, the gap between germline ends came to 21 bases. The CDR3 covers 18 residues. Germline assignment: CDR1 SGDLS and CDR2 YYNGEE. In DNA, the CDR3 is TGTGCCAGCAGCCCACGGACAAATCTAATGATGGGGGCCAACGTCCTGACTTTC. Its protein is CASSPRTNLMMGANVLTF.

The chain uses TRBV28 and TRBJ1-6; D unclear. This CDR3 region has 14 residues. Germline values: CDR1 MDHEN, CDR2 SYDVKM. V lost 2 bases and J 4 bases, leaving 6 bases between the germline ends. The CDR3 DNA is TGTGCCAGCAGTTTAGAGGATTATAATTCACCCCTCCACTTT. Translated: CASSLEDYNSPLHF.

The genes are TRBV5-4 and TRBJ2-1, with D hard to call. CDR3 length equals 15 residues. Per germline, CDR1 SGHNT and CDR2 YYREEE (reference sequence). The V and J ends lost 4 bases and 1 base respectively, with 12 bases between them. The CDR3: CASSPTTLSYNEQFF. The CDR3 nucleotides are TGTGCCAGCAGCCCGACAACCCTGTCCTACAATGAGCAGTTCTTC.

The chain links TRBV2 to TRBJ1-2; D uncertain. This CDR3 has 11 amino acids. Germline CDR1 reads SNHLY; CDR2 reads FYNNEI. The V end was cut by 4 bases, the J end by 7 bases, with 7 bases between. CDR3 loop: CASSGGGGYTF. The CDR3 DNA sequence: TGTGCCAGCAGTGGCGGCGGTGGCTACACCTTC.

J is TRBJ2-7 and V is TRBV5-1, with D tentatively TRBD1 (5 bases). CDR3 length equals 13 residues. Trimming removed 0 bases from V and 6 bases from J, with 10 bases in between. CDR1 and CDR2 from the germline V gene are SGHRS and YFSETQ. The CDR3 protein is CASSLGGNGEQYF. DNA for the CDR3: TGCGCCAGCAGCTTGGGGGGCAACGGCGAGCAGTACTTC.

This chain connects TRBV5-1 to TRBJ2-1; TRBD1 matches 10 bases. From germline, CDR1 is SGHRS and CDR2 YFSETQ. The CDR3 consists of 14 residues. Trimming took 4 bases from V and 5 from J; bases not matched to a gene: 3. The CDR3 DNA follows: TGCGCCAGCAGCGCCGGGACAGGGGACAATGAGCAGTTCTTC. This sequence encodes CASSAGTGDNEQFF.

J is TRBJ2-1 and V is TRBV19, with D possibly being TRBD2 (7 bases). Germline CDR1 and CDR2: LNHDA and SQIVND (reference sequence). This CDR3 has 14 residues. The V and J ends lost 5 bases and 7 bases respectively, with 15 bases between them. CDR3 sequence (DNA): TGTGCCAGTAGTTGGGGGGGGCCGGGTAATGAGCAGTTCTTC. Translation: CASSWGGPGNEQFF.